What follows are 9 T cell receptor beta chains derived from one specimen sequenced in a study of T cell repertoires in cytomegalovirus infection (dated by TCRdb to about 2019). This sample's treatment or condition label indicates: in vitro stimulation with specific CMV peptide epitopes to enrich CMV-specific T cells. Sequencing instrument: Illumina HiSeq 1500. The public sequencing data were trimmed at Q25 with fastp and processed into clonotypes with MiXCR by TCRdb, which kept only in-frame beta chains. Identical CDR3 proteins give one entry, which carries the most common genes and DNA. The sample contains tens of thousands of distinct CDR3 sequences, 42% of them found a single time. Clones ranked in the top ten supply over 85% of the sample. The antigens for these receptors are not known. The sequencing here drew on CD8+ T cells from cultured PBMCs, taken from culture after CMV antigen stimulation. These receptors all come from a human donor in good health (CMV status not recorded). Some clones in this sample may be carry-over from other donors' samples.

The J gene is TRBJ1-2, the V gene TRBV7-9; the match to TRBD1 covers 7 bases. The CDR3 has 13 amino acids. J gave up 2 bases and V 6 bases, and 3 bases lay outside the gene matches. Per germline, CDR1 SEHNR and CDR2 FQNEAQ (reference sequence). The CDR3 region has the DNA TGTGCCAGCAGGGGGGGACAGAACTATGGCTACACCTTC. Protein sequence: CASRGGQNYGYTF. Drawing the rest from reference TRBV7-9 and TRBJ1-2, the complete variable domain is DTGVSQNPRHKITKRGQNVTFRCDPISEHNRLYWYRQTLGQGPEFLTYFQNEAQLEKSRLLSDRFSAERPKGSFSTLEIQRTEQGDSAMYLCASRGGQNYGYTFGSGTRLTVV.

The sample holds many counts of this clonotype. The V gene is TRBV28, the J gene TRBJ2-2; TRBD1 matches at 8 bases. Trimming at V came to 5 bases and at J to 7 bases, leaving 15 bases not matched to a gene. CDR1 is MDHEN, CDR2 SYDVKM, per germline. The CDR3 consists of 17 residues. DNA of the CDR3: TGTGCCAGCAGTCCCCAGGGCACAGGGGGGCGAAGCGGGGAGCTGTTTTTT. Encoded protein: CASSPQGTGGRSGELFF. Variable domain in full (rest from reference TRBV28 and TRBJ2-2): DVKVTQSSRYLVKRTGEKVFLECVQDMDHENMFWYRQDPGLGLRLIYFSYDVKMKEKGDIPEGYSVSREKKERFSLILESASTNQTSMYLCASSPQGTGGRSGELFFGEGSRLTVL.

The V gene is TRBV20-1, the J gene TRBJ2-1; either TRBD1 or TRBD2 may fit D (5 bases each). Trimming cost V 6 bases and J 7 bases, with 28 bases left between them. The germline CDR1 and CDR2 sequences are DFQATT and SNEGSKA (reference sequence). The CDR3 totals 17 residues. This chain's CDR3 is CSALSGNSARQVNEQFF. CDR3 nucleotide sequence: TGCAGTGCCCTTTCAGGGAATAGCGCCCGCCAGGTGAATGAGCAGTTCTTC.

This clonotype was counted many times. The V and J genes are TRBV20-1 and TRBJ2-7; D tentatively fits TRBD1 or TRBD2 (5 bases each). CDR1 is DFQATT and CDR2 is SNEGSKA in the germline V gene (reference sequence). Trimming cost V 6 bases and J 0 bases, with 15 bases left between them. This CDR3 is built from 14 residues. The CDR3 reads CSAPGHSTSYEQYF. For the CDR3, the DNA is TGCAGTGCCCCGGGGCATTCCACCTCCTACGAGCAGTACTTC.

The genes are TRBV7-4 and TRBJ1-6; D unresolved. V shed 2 bases and J shed 6 bases, with 11 bases lying between them. Germline values: CDR1 SGHVT, CDR2 SQSDAQ. CDR3 length: 15 amino acids. The CDR3 protein is CASSLPGQSNSPLHF. In nucleotides, the CDR3 is TGTGCCAGCAGCTTACCGGGCCAAAGTAATTCACCCCTCCACTTT.

This clonotype occurred a few times. The CDR3 region has the DNA TGTGCCAGCAGTTTAGGGCTAGCGGAGACCTACGAGCAGTACTTC. This codes for CASSLGLAETYEQYF. The V call is TRBV27, the J call TRBJ2-7, with 7 bases aligning to TRBD2. Germline V gene data show CDR1 as MNHEY and CDR2 as SMNVEV (reference sequence). The trim removed 2 bases at V and 2 bases at J, leaving 6 bases unmatched. The CDR3 sequence is 15 residues long.

This chain links TRBV20-1 with TRBJ1-3; D uncertain. V was cut by 0 bases and J by 7 bases, with 13 bases left in between. Germline V CDR1 and CDR2: DFQATT, SNEGSKA (reference sequence). The CDR3 runs to 14 residues. CDR3 DNA: TGCAGTGCTAGAGAACTGGCCAATAGGAACACCATATATTTT. This encodes CSARELANRNTIYF.

This clonotype appeared a few times. J is TRBJ2-5 and V is TRBV28; TRBD2 matches at 12 bases. Germline V lookup: CDR1 MDHEN, CDR2 SYDVKM. There are 15 residues in the CDR3. V was clipped by 7 bases and J by 1 base; unmatched bases: 4. The CDR3, as DNA: TGTGCCAGCACCCGACTAGCGGGGGTCCAAGAGACCCAGTACTTC. This gives the protein CASTRLAGVQETQYF.

There are a few counts of this clonotype. The chain employs TRBV6-1 and TRBJ2-3, with 7 nucleotides matching TRBD2. V dropped 11 bases and J dropped 2; count of bases not matched to a gene: 13. The CDR3 is 15 amino acids. The germline gives CDR1 MNHNS, CDR2 SASEGT. The CDR3: CASLGDYRPTDTQYF. In DNA form, the CDR3 reads TGTGCCTCGTTAGGGGACTATCGACCCACAGATACGCAGTATTTT.